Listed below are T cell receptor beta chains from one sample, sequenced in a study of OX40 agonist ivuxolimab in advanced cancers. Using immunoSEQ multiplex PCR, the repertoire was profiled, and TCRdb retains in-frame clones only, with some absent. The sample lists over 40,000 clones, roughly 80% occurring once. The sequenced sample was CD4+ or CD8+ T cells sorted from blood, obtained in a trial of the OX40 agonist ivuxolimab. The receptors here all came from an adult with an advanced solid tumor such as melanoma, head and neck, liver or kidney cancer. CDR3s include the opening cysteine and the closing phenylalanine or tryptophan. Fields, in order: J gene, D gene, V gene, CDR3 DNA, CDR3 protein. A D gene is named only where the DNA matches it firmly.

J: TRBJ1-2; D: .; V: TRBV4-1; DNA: TGCGCCAGCAGCCAAGATCAGGTAGCCTATGGCTACACCTTC; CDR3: CASSQDQVAYGYTF
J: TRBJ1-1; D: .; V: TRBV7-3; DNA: TGTGCCAGCAGCTTAGGGGTACGGGGCGGGGGAGCTTTCTTT; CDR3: CASSLGVRGGGAFF
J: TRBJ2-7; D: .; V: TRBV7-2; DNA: TGTGCCAGCAGCTTCCTGAGGGGAAGCTCCTACGAGCAGTACTTC; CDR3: CASSFLRGSSYEQYF
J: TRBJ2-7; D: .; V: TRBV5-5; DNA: TGTGCCAGCAGCCTCGCACCCCAACAGGCCACTCTCGAGCAGTACTTC; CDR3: CASSLAPQQATLEQYF
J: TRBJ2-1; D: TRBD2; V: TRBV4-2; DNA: TGTGCCAGCAGCCAAGCGACTAGCGAATACAATGAGCAGTTCTTC; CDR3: CASSQATSEYNEQFF
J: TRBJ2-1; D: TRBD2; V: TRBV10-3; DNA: TGTGCCATCAGTGATCCTAGCGGGGGGGACTACAATGAGCAGTTCTTC; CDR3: CAISDPSGGDYNEQFF
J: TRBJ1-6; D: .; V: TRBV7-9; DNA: TGTGCCAGCAGCTTAATGGGGGAGTCACCCCTCCACTTT; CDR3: CASSLMGESPLHF
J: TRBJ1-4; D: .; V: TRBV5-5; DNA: TGTGCCAGCAGCTTGGCGCCAGGGTTAACTAATGAAAAACTGTTTTTT; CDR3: CASSLAPGLTNEKLFF
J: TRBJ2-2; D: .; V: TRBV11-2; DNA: TGTGCCAGCAGTCTTTTCTGGGGGTCAGGTCAGGGTACCGGGGAGCTGTTTTTT; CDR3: CASSLFWGSGQGTGELFF
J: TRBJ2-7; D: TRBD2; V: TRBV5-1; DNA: TGCGCCAGCAGCTTGGCGGGGGGGCTTGGATCCTACGAGCAGTACTTC; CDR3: CASSLAGGLGSYEQYF
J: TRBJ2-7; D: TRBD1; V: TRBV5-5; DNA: TGTGCCAGCAGCCAGGGACAGTCCTCCTCCTACGAGCAGTACTTC; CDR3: CASSQGQSSSYEQYF
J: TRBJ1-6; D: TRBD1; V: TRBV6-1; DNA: TGTGCCAGCAGTGAATTGGTCCTCGGACAGGGATCACCCCTCCACTTT; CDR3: CASSELVLGQGSPLHF
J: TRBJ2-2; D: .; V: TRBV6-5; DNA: TGTGCCAGCAGTTTAGAAGGAGTCGGGGAGCTGTTTTTT; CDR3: CASSLEGVGELFF
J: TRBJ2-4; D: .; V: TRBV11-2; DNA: TGTGTCAGCACCCCCGCGCGGGACACGACTCTCCAGTACTTC; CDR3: CVSTPARDTTLQYF